The TCR beta chain described here comes from a study of OX40 agonist ivuxolimab in advanced cancers. V lost 0 bases and J lost 1, with 10 bases in between. The CDR3 length is 16 residues. Germline CDR1 reads KGHSH; CDR2 reads LQKENI. Whole-study findings and limits: In the 0.1-3.0 mg/kg groups, partial responders showed among the lowest expansion.

Points on this clone: Its specificity is unknown.

The assay was immunoSEQ multiplex PCR, and TCRdb's table has in-frame clones only and misses some. The sample includes tens of thousands of clones, roughly nine tenths of them seen just once. The chain uses TRBV18 and TRBJ1-5, with D maybe TRBD1 (6 bases). Source: CD4+ or CD8+ T cells sorted from blood, taken in a trial of the OX40 agonist ivuxolimab. The sequence came from an adult with an advanced solid tumor such as melanoma, head and neck, liver or kidney cancer. CDR3 amino acids: CASSPPAGASNQPQHF. Written as DNA, the CDR3 is TGTGCCAGCTCACCACCGGCGGGGGCGAGCAATCAGCCCCAGCATTTT.